This T cell receptor beta chain came from a study of molecular identifiers for immune sequencing clone quantification. Methods described previously, with TCR primers listed, were used for bulk TCR libraries. Via MiXCR, TCRdb re-called the PCR reads, giving one row per CDR3 protein. There are some 580,000 distinct CDR3 sequences in the sample; less than 30% occur only once, and about 0.78% lies in the top ten. There are 17 residues in the CDR3. Germline lookup yields CDR1 MNHEY and CDR2 SVGEGT. The V gene lost 2 bases and the J gene lost 2 bases, with 18 bases spanning the gap. The chain links TRBV6-2 or TRBV6-3 to TRBJ1-2, with a possible D match to TRBD1 (6 bases). The sequencing sample was made of naive CD8+ T cells from blood, with Jurkat cell RNA spiked in. As to subset: FACS-sorted CD8+CD4-CCR7+CD45RA+ naive T cells. The TCR was taken from a human donor in good health. Some libraries in this study had Jurkat cell RNA spiked in. The CDR3 bases are TGTGCCAGCAGTTACCCAACCCGAGGAGGGGGGAACTATGGCTACACCTTC. It is translated as CASSYPTRGGGNYGYTF.